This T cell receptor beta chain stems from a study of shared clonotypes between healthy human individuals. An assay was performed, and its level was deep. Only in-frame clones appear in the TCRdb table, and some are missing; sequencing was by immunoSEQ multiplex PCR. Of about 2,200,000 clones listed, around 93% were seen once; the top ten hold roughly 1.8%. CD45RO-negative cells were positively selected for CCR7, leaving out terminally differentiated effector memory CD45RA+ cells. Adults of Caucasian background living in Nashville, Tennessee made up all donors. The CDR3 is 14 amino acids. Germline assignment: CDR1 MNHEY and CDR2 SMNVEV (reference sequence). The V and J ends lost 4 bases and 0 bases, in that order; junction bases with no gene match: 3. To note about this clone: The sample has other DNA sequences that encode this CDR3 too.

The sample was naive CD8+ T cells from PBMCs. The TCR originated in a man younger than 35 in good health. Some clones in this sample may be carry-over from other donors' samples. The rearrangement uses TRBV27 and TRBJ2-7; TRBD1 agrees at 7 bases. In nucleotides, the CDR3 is TGTGCCAGCAGTTGGACAGGAGGCTCCTACGAGCAGTACTTC. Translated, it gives CASSWTGGSYEQYF.